Included here is one TCR beta chain sequence, with context. Its antigen remains unknown. Researchers took blood at baseline, on cycle 4 day 1, and on cycle 7 day 1. Using immunoSEQ multiplex PCR, the repertoire was profiled, and TCRdb retains in-frame clones only, with some absent. This sample has 50,000 to 80,000 clones, with about 88% found just once. This specimen comes from a study of OX40 agonist ivuxolimab in advanced cancers. Per the germline V gene, CDR1 is SEHNR and CDR2 is FQNEAQ (reference sequence). The V segment lost 5 bases and the J segment 3 bases; nucleotides outside the gene matches: 7. This CDR3 has 14 residues. Whole-study results and caveats: Expanded clones tended on average to be more numerous among CD8+ T cells than CD4+.

Material: CD4+ or CD8+ T cells sorted from blood, obtained in a trial of the OX40 agonist ivuxolimab. The V call is TRBV7-9, the J call TRBJ2-7; 7 bases are a match to TRBD1. The sequence came from an adult with an advanced solid tumor such as melanoma, head and neck, liver or kidney cancer. The CDR3 DNA is TGTGCCAGCAGCCTAAGACAGGGTTACTACGAGCAGTACTTC. It encodes CASSLRQGYYEQYF.